A selection of T cell receptor beta chains follows, all from one sample in a study of T cell responses to AZD1222 COVID-19 vaccine. TCRdb's table, derived via immunoSEQ multiplex PCR, lists solely in-frame clones and lacks some. The sample yields approximately 61,000 clones, around 81% seen once. Sequenced here: peripheral blood, sampled 28 days after the second AZD1222 dose. These receptors all come from an adult who received the AZD1222 COVID-19 vaccine. Each CDR3 is given without its conserved first and last residue. The D gene is left open where the match is weak.

>TRBD1|TRBJ1-2|TRBV5-1
ASSLAAGGNYGYT
>TRBD1|TRBJ1-1|TRBV7-9
ASSPTPTGGGHTEAF
>-|TRBJ2-7|TRBV6-5
ASSYGERYEQY
>TRBD2|TRBJ2-7|TRBV14
ASSRGGTDLYEQY
>-|TRBJ1-6|TRBV27
ASSTRVNSPLH
>-|TRBJ2-6|TRBV9
ASTGGLSGANVLT
>-|TRBJ2-2|TRBV6-5
ASRRVNTGELF
>-|TRBJ1-2|TRBV27
ASGKQLNYGYT
>-|TRBJ2-2|TRBV27
ASSLLLARGTGELF
>TRBD1|TRBJ1-4|TRBV7-2
ASSPGQGGEKLF
>TRBD1|TRBJ1-2|TRBV5-5
ASSLWDRIYYGYT
>TRBD1|TRBJ1-2|TRBV28
AIPRGQGYYGYT
>TRBD2|TRBJ2-5|TRBV2
ASSGPFSGSRQETQY
>-|TRBJ1-5|TRBV5-8
ASSDARAGQPQH
>-|TRBJ2-7|TRBV12-3/TRBV12-4
ASSLESRQY
>TRBD2|TRBJ2-1|TRBV5-4
ASSPGGGKGVLEQF
>TRBD2|TRBJ2-2|TRBV27
ASSLLGRASGRLYTGELF
>TRBD2|TRBJ2-1|TRBV7-9
ASGLAGVNEQF
>-|TRBJ2-5|TRBV10-3
AISDSRDQETQY
>-|TRBJ2-7|TRBV28
ASILRDGDPPYEQY
>TRBD1|TRBJ2-1|TRBV29-1
SVPQGVNEQF
>-|TRBJ2-7|TRBV7-9
ASSSRRRIGEQY
>TRBD1|TRBJ1-5|TRBV2
ASTRDREDQPQH
>-|TRBJ2-1|TRBV6-5
ASSSLGAGEQF
>TRBD2|TRBJ2-3|TRBV6-1
ASREVAGATDTQY
>-|TRBJ2-7|TRBV28
ASSPGVGPYEQY
>-|TRBJ2-1|TRBV15
ATSRDPVTARPNEQF
>TRBD1|TRBJ2-2|TRBV18
ASSPLRDRGNGELF
>-|TRBJ1-3|TRBV5-4
ASSAPGGRTGNTIY
>-|TRBJ2-3|TRBV11-3
ASSSGSGPDTQY
>TRBD2|TRBJ2-5|TRBV11-2
ASSFSGTRGGETQY
>TRBD1|TRBJ2-2|TRBV4-2
ASKTGSPGELF
>-|TRBJ2-3|TRBV6-4
ASRDSLSTDTQY
>-|TRBJ2-7|TRBV27
ASSLGGLGVEQY
>TRBD1|TRBJ2-7|TRBV15
ATSRERDRFSYEQY
>TRBD1|TRBJ2-7|TRBV6-2/TRBV6-3
ASSYWGQHYEQY